In this sample, the clone carrying this T cell receptor (beta chain) turned up once. Clones were sequenced by immunoSEQ multiplex PCR, and TCRdb holds only the in-frame ones, with some missing. The table lists about 210,000 clones, roughly four fifths of them singletons. The germline V and J ends were trimmed by 0 bases and 3 bases, with 13 bases remaining between them. This CDR3 is built from 16 residues. In germline, CDR1 is SGHTS, CDR2 YDEGEE. The data stem from a study of blood T cell repertoires in COVID-19. The chain is built from TRBV5-8 and TRBJ1-5; D is perhaps TRBD1 (6 bases). Sequenced: PBMCs or T cells enriched from blood (not recorded which). This TCR was recovered from a man in his forties or fifties who had recovered from COVID-19. The CDR3 reads CASSLEGGGDNQPQHF. For the CDR3, the DNA is TGTGCCAGCAGCTTGGAAGGGGGGGGCGACAATCAGCCCCAGCATTTT.